The 7 T cell receptor beta chains given below trace back to one sample, sequenced in a study of radiotherapy plus CTLA-4 blockade in lung cancer. TCRdb keeps only in-frame clones here, not all; method: immunoSEQ multiplex PCR. Among about 87,000 clones, around 87% were seen once, and the ten largest hold approximately 15%. The sample consisted of peripheral blood, taken from a patient treated with radiotherapy plus ipilimumab. These receptors originate from a human donor with non-small cell lung cancer that progressed on radiotherapy plus ipilimumab.

The chain combines TRBV11-2 with TRBJ2-3, with TRBD2 matching over 13 bases. The CDR3 totals 16 residues. The V gene end was trimmed by 3 bases and the J gene end by 5 bases; junction bases not matched to a gene: 5. Germline CDR1 SGHAT, CDR2 FQNNGV. The CDR3 DNA sequence: TGTGCCAGCAGCTTCACTAGCGGGGGGGCGGGAGATACGCAGTATTTT. Amino acids: CASSFTSGGAGDTQYF.

This chain connects TRBV19 to TRBJ2-3; 7 nucleotides agree with TRBD1. With V trimmed by 4 bases and J by 2 bases, 9 bases remained unmatched. The CDR3 loop spans 16 amino acids. From germline, CDR1 is LNHDA and CDR2 SQIVND (reference sequence). This CDR3 reads CASSNRGGLPTDTQYF. CDR3 DNA sequence: TGTGCCAGTAGTAACCGAGGGGGCCTTCCCACAGATACGCAGTATTTT.

V is TRBV11-2 and J is TRBJ2-6, with D unresolved. The CDR3 loop spans 18 amino acids. Germline V lookup: CDR1 SGHAT, CDR2 FQNNGV. The ends were cut back, 5 bases at V and 0 bases at J, with 17 bases in the middle. CDR3 sequence (DNA): TGTGCCAGCAGCCTCGGGCTAGTCTCCACCTCTGGGGCCAACGTCCTGACTTTC. This sequence encodes CASSLGLVSTSGANVLTF. Looking up the rest from reference TRBV11-2 and TRBJ2-6 gives the full variable domain: EAGVAQSPRYKIIEKRQSVAFWCNPISGHATLYWYQQILGQGPKLLIQFQNNGVVDDSQLPKDRFSAERLKGVDSTLKIQPAKLEDSAVYLCASSLGLVSTSGANVLTFGAGSRLTVL.

This chain joins TRBV18 and TRBJ2-1; TRBD1 agrees at 7 bases. The V and J ends lost 3 bases and 5 bases, in that order; junction bases with no gene match: 4. This CDR3 has 14 residues. Germline CDR1 and CDR2: KGHSH and LQKENI. In DNA, the CDR3 is TGTGCCAGCTCACCCAAGACAGGGAACAATGAGCAGTTCTTC. Translation gives CASSPKTGNNEQFF. Complete variable domain (other parts from reference TRBV18 and TRBJ2-1): NAGVMQNPRHLVRRRGQEARLRCSPMKGHSHVYWYRQLPEEGLKFMVYLQKENIIDESGMPKERFSAEFPKEGPSILRIQQVVRGDSAAYFCASSPKTGNNEQFFGPGTRLTVL.

V usage is TRBV28 and J usage is TRBJ1-3, with 9 bases identical to TRBD1. After removal of 0 bases from V and 0 bases from J, the junction contained 6 bases not matched to a gene. Per the germline V gene, CDR1 is MDHEN and CDR2 is SYDVKM. The CDR3 loop spans 18 amino acids. Written as DNA, the CDR3 is TGTGCCAGCAGTTTATGGGACAGGGGCCGAAACTCTGGAAACACCATATATTTT. Protein sequence: CASSLWDRGRNSGNTIYF.

This chain joins TRBV9 and TRBJ2-5, with TRBD2 identical over 14 bases. The CDR3 is 15 residues long. Germline CDR1 is SGDLS and CDR2 is YYNGEE. V shed 3 bases and J 3 bases; nucleotides not matched to a gene: 1. CDR3 coding DNA: TGTGCCAGCAGCGAGACTAGCGGGGGGGAAGAGACCCAGTACTTC. It encodes CASSETSGGEETQYF.

J is TRBJ1-2 and V is TRBV7-2, with D possibly TRBD1 on 6 matching bases. This CDR3 comprises 16 residues. CDR1 is SGHTA and CDR2 is FQGNSA in the germline V gene. Trimming left V 1 base short and J 0 bases short, with 12 bases between. As DNA, the CDR3 is TGTGCCAGCAGCTTAGATGGGACACTCACTAACTATGGCTACACCTTC. Translating it yields CASSLDGTLTNYGYTF.